This T cell receptor beta chain was sequenced during a study of T cells after yellow fever vaccination. Study-wide points: The booster response re-showed most primary clones: approximately 95% CD4, around 90% CD8.

For this clonotype: Its antigen remains unidentified.

The CDR3 is 17 residues long. Trimming cost V 5 bases and J 2 bases; bases outside gene matches: 9. CDR1 is SGHAT, CDR2 FQDESV, per germline (reference sequence). TCRdb itself ran the 5' RACE reads through MiXCR, one entry per CDR3 protein. The repertoire has approximately 250,000 distinct CDR3 sequences, about 5% of them found once; the top ten carry 2.5% to 4%. Sequencing used CD4+ T cells sorted from PBMCs, obtained on the day of the yellow fever booster vaccination. This sequence originates from a man younger than 35 who received the YFV17D yellow fever vaccine. The chain has TRBV11-1 and TRBJ2-2; 9 bases line up with TRBD1. The CDR3 nucleotides are TGTGCCAGCAGCCCGACAGGGGGGGTTTTAAACACCGGGGAGCTGTTTTTT. It codes for CASSPTGGVLNTGELFF.